This T cell receptor (beta chain) was profiled in a study of Tregs in tolerant kidney transplant recipients. Thawed PBMCs were FACS-sorted into unstimulated CD4+CD25+CD127- regulatory T cells, CD4+CD25- non-regulatory cells, CD4 and CD8 cells. This clone turned up a few times. Data came from immunoSEQ multiplex PCR; TCRdb stores just in-frame clones and leaves some out. The table records about 240,000 clones, roughly 80% of them present only once. Germline V gives CDR1 SGHRS, CDR2 YFSETQ. J lost 1 base, V lost 4 bases, and 23 bases had no gene match. This CDR3 is 20 amino acids long. Sequencing input: CD4+ T cells from blood. This chain links TRBV5-1 with TRBJ2-7, with 7 bases identical to TRBD2. The sequence came from a human donor in good health. The CDR3 is CASSLTPRRGGRAFSYEQYF. The CDR3 DNA reads TGCGCCAGCAGCCTCACCCCCCGGAGGGGAGGGAGGGCCTTTTCCTACGAGCAGTACTTC.